The 3 T cell receptor beta chains listed next were all sequenced from one sample in a study of T cells in localized non-small cell lung cancer. Only in-frame clones appear in the TCRdb table, and some are missing; sequencing was by immunoSEQ multiplex PCR. This sample yields about 74,000 clones, of which about 81% are seen a single time; approximately 1.2% belongs to the top ten. The starting material was peripheral blood, obtained before any cancer treatment. The receptors stem from a female donor at least 60 years old with stage I lung adenocarcinoma.

The chain joins TRBV28 to TRBJ1-2; D gene unclear. Germline CDR1 MDHEN, CDR2 SYDVKM. V was clipped by 10 bases and J by 0 bases, with 18 bases between them. This CDR3 region has 15 residues. Here the CDR3 DNA reads TGTGCCATTACTCGCGCACACCCCTCTAACTATGGCTACACCTTC. This encodes CAITRAHPSNYGYTF.

V usage is TRBV5-1 and J usage is TRBJ2-2; D is unresolved. The CDR3 extends over 15 amino acids. Between the trimmed V and J ends, which lost 0 bases and 3 bases, there was a span of 9 bases. Germline values: CDR1 SGHRS, CDR2 YFSETQ. This CDR3 reads CASSLGWGYTGELFF. In DNA form, the CDR3 reads TGCGCCAGCAGCTTGGGATGGGGATACACCGGGGAGCTGTTTTTT.

V and J are TRBV4-2 and TRBJ1-2; the D is unclear. V lost 2 bases and J 8 bases, leaving 15 bases between the germline ends. CDR1 is LGHNA, CDR2 YNFKEQ, per germline. The length of the CDR3 is 14 residues. The CDR3 DNA reads as TGTGCCAGCAGCCAAAAGGGCGGAAACGTAGGCTACACCTTC. It specifies CASSQKGGNVGYTF.